One sample yielded the 31 T cell receptor beta chains listed below, sequenced in a study of identical twins. TCRdb called the 5' RACE reads again in MiXCR, with one record for every CDR3 protein. This table has 460,000 or so distinct CDR3 sequences, more than 13% appearing once. These data were also filed under a second study, of yellow fever vaccine responses in identical twins.

Sequencing was carried out using CD4+ T cells sorted from blood. These receptor sequences come from a woman younger than 35 in good health.

The rearrangement links TRBV4-3 to TRBJ2-7, with D possibly matching TRBD2 (6 bases). There are 15 residues in the CDR3. Germline lookup yields CDR1 LGHNA and CDR2 YSLEER. Deletions cut 1 base from V and 2 bases from J, with 12 bases between. The CDR3 DNA follows: TGCGCCAGCAGCCAAGCTGATGGCGGGGCCTACGAGCAGTACTTC. Its translation is CASSQADGGAYEQYF.

In its sample, this clonotype was seen a few times. This chain uses TRBV5-1 with TRBJ1-1; D not resolved. V gave up 0 bases and J gave up 8 bases, with 8 bases separating them. CDR3 length: 12 residues. Germline values: CDR1 SGHRS, CDR2 YFSETQ. The CDR3 DNA follows: TGCGCCAGCAGCTTGGAAGGGTTAGAAGCTTTCTTT. Protein sequence: CASSLEGLEAFF.

This clonotype was seen only a few times. The chain uses TRBV3-1 and TRBJ1-6; D is undetermined. Trimming left V 3 bases short and J 5 bases short, with 14 bases between. Germline CDR1 LGHDT, CDR2 YNNKEL (reference sequence). This CDR3 has 16 residues. The DNA for the CDR3 is TGTGCCAGCAGCCATAGTACGGCACTTAATAATTCACCCCTCCACTTT. Its translation is CASSHSTALNNSPLHF.

This clonotype has more than one count but fewer than ten. The V gene is TRBV20-1, the J gene TRBJ1-5; the D gene is possibly TRBD1 (5 bases). The V gene lost 2 bases and the J gene lost 6 bases, with 17 bases spanning the gap. CDR3 length: 15 amino acids. Germline V gives CDR1 DFQATT, CDR2 SNEGSKA (reference sequence). DNA of the CDR3: TGCAGTGCTAGACCCCCGGACAATGGGGGTCAGCCCCAGCATTTT. Translated: CSARPPDNGGQPQHF.

This clonotype was seen only a few times. The chain combines TRBV12-3 or TRBV12-4 with TRBJ2-4, with D possibly TRBD2 on 7 matching bases. This CDR3 is 14 amino acids long. V shed 5 bases and J shed 7 bases, with 15 bases lying between them. In nucleotides, the CDR3 is TGTGCCAGCAGTCCCGGGGGGCTGGAGAACATTCAGTACTTC. It translates to CASSPGGLENIQYF.

This clonotype was seen more than once but under ten times. CDR3 nucleotide sequence: TGCGCCAGCAGCCCGCTGACGTCTGATACCTACGAGCAGTACTTC. Translated, it gives CASSPLTSDTYEQYF. V usage is TRBV5-1 and J usage is TRBJ2-7; D gene unclear. Per germline, CDR1 SGHRS and CDR2 YFSETQ. CDR3 length: 15 amino acids. Between the trimmed V and J ends, which lost 4 bases and 2 bases, there was a span of 16 bases.

The V and J genes are TRBV5-6 and TRBJ2-2; no clear D. Trimming stripped 1 base from V and 7 bases from J, with 2 bases between. The CDR3 runs 11 residues. Germline V gene lookup returns CDR1 SGHDT and CDR2 YYEEEE. The chain's CDR3 is CASSLHGELFF. In DNA, the CDR3 is TGTGCCAGCAGCTTGCACGGGGAGCTGTTTTTT.

The chain combines TRBV28 with TRBJ2-3; 9 bases fit TRBD2. Germline-derived CDR1 and CDR2 are MDHEN and SYDVKM. The ends lost 3 bases at V and 6 bases at J; junction bases unmatched: 7. The CDR3 runs to 15 residues. The CDR3 protein is CASSLPTSGWDTQYF. The CDR3 nucleotides are TGTGCCAGCAGTTTGCCTACTAGCGGGTGGGATACGCAGTATTTT.

The chain has TRBV6-1 and TRBJ2-2; maybe TRBD1 (6 bases). Germline V gene data show CDR1 as MNHNS and CDR2 as SASEGT. This CDR3 is 16 amino acids long. The germline V and J ends were trimmed by 6 bases and 4 bases, with 18 bases remaining between them. CDR3 sequence: CASSPGYLGGTGELFF. For the CDR3, the DNA is TGTGCCAGCAGCCCCGGGTACTTAGGGGGCACCGGGGAGCTGTTTTTT.

The rearrangement links TRBV28 to TRBJ2-5; TRBD2 agrees at 7 bases. The ends lost 3 bases at V and 5 bases at J; junction bases unmatched: 9. This CDR3 is 15 amino acids long. Germline-derived CDR1 and CDR2 are MDHEN and SYDVKM. The CDR3 region is CASSLNRQAGETQYF. In DNA form, the CDR3 reads TGTGCCAGCAGTTTGAACCGTCAAGCGGGGGAGACCCAGTACTTC. The complete variable domain, with remaining parts taken from reference TRBV28 and TRBJ2-5, reads DVKVTQSSRYLVKRTGEKVFLECVQDMDHENMFWYRQDPGLGLRLIYFSYDVKMKEKGDIPEGYSVSREKKERFSLILESASTNQTSMYLCASSLNRQAGETQYFGPGTRLLVL.

V gene TRBV6-1 combines with J gene TRBJ2-7, with no clear D. Germline values: CDR1 MNHNS, CDR2 SASEGT. This CDR3 contains 11 residues. The V end was cut by 3 bases, the J end by 6 bases, with 6 bases between. CDR3: CASSEPLEQYF. The CDR3 DNA reads TGTGCCAGCAGTGAGCCTCTCGAGCAGTACTTC.

This clonotype appeared many times. This chain uses TRBV9 with TRBJ2-7, with a weak D call TRBD1 (6 bases). V lost 0 bases, J lost 2 bases, and 12 bases lay in between. The CDR3 is made up of 15 amino acids. Germline CDR1 reads SGDLS; CDR2 reads YYNGEE. The CDR3 DNA is TGTGCCAGCAGCGTAGGAGGGGGAGATACCTACGAGCAGTACTTC. Translating it yields CASSVGGGDTYEQYF.

This clonotype was found a few times. The chain recombines TRBV4-3 with TRBJ1-2; D is uncertain. Trimming cost V 0 bases and J 2 bases, with 13 bases left between them. The CDR3 length is 16 residues. The germline V gene encodes CDR1 LGHNA and CDR2 YSLEER. The chain's CDR3 is CASSQDRMAGNYGYTF. As DNA, the CDR3 is TGCGCCAGCAGCCAAGATCGAATGGCGGGAAACTATGGCTACACCTTC.

This clonotype was seen a handful of times. In nucleotides, the CDR3 is TGTGCCAGCAGCCTCCCTAGGCTAGCGGGAGGTGGGGAGACCCAGTACTTC. This codes for CASSLPRLAGGGETQYF. The rearrangement links TRBV7-2 to TRBJ2-5; 11 nucleotides align to TRBD2. V was clipped by 5 bases and J by 5 bases; unmatched bases: 13. The CDR3 runs 17 residues. Germline V gene data show CDR1 as SGHTA and CDR2 as FQGNSA.

The sample holds a few counts of this clonotype. In DNA, the CDR3 is TGTGCCACCAGTGATGGCGGGACAGGGGAGCAAGAGACCCAGTACTTC. This sequence encodes CATSDGGTGEQETQYF. The chain recombines TRBV24-1 with TRBJ2-5, with 10 bases matching TRBD1. This CDR3 has 16 residues. Germline CDR1 is KGHDR and CDR2 is SFDVKD. The V gene end was trimmed by 3 bases and the J gene end by 2 bases; junction bases not matched to a gene: 5.

This rearrangement joins TRBV5-8 to TRBJ1-6; D not resolved. This CDR3 region has 12 residues. Trimming pared 6 bases from V and 5 bases from J, leaving 6 bases between. Germline assignment: CDR1 SGHTS and CDR2 YDEGEE. The CDR3 nucleotides are TGTGCCAGCAAAGGAGATAATTCACCCCTCCACTTT. This translates into CASKGDNSPLHF.

Turning to this clonotype: With a much larger clone just one base away, this may be a read error. V is TRBV4-2 and J is TRBJ2-3; D ambiguous. The germline V and J ends were trimmed by 4 bases and 5 bases, with 22 bases remaining between them. The CDR3 is 17 amino acids. Germline V lookup: CDR1 LGHNA, CDR2 YNFKEQ. The CDR3 DNA reads TGTGCCAGCAGCCGAGCCAGCGTGGGCCCGAACGGAGATACGCAGTATTTT. Its translation is CASSRASVGPNGDTQYF.

The rearrangement joins TRBV19 to TRBJ2-7; tentatively, D is TRBD2 (6 bases). The V end lost 5 bases, the J end lost 7 bases, and 15 bases lay between the germline ends. Germline V CDR1 and CDR2: LNHDA, SQIVND (reference sequence). CDR3 size: 13 residues. The CDR3 loop reads CASSLNPGGEQYF. The DNA of the CDR3 is TGTGCCAGTAGTTTGAATCCCGGGGGTGAGCAGTACTTC.

This clonotype came up many times. The chain carries TRBV7-9 and TRBJ2-7; D is uncertain. This CDR3 has 12 amino acids. Trimming shortened V by 5 bases and J by 1 base, and 6 bases separated the two germline ends. CDR1 and CDR2 (germline): SEHNR, FQNEAQ (reference sequence). CDR3 in amino acids: CASSLRSYEQYF. In nucleotides, the CDR3 is TGTGCCAGCAGCCTAAGGTCCTACGAGCAGTACTTC.

This clonotype has only a few counts. The CDR3 is CASSQRGSPNEQYF. The CDR3 nucleotides read TGTGCCAGCTCCCAAAGAGGCAGCCCCAACGAGCAGTACTTC. The rearrangement uses TRBV3-1 and TRBJ2-7; the D is unclear. The CDR3 runs 14 residues. V was cut by 8 bases and J by 5 bases, with 19 bases left in between. Germline V gene data show CDR1 as LGHDT and CDR2 as YNNKEL (reference sequence).

The J gene is TRBJ2-7, the V gene TRBV5-1; no reliable D call. The V and J ends lost 2 bases and 7 bases respectively, with 22 bases between them. The CDR3 covers 16 residues. From germline, CDR1 is SGHRS and CDR2 YFSETQ. The CDR3 nucleotides read TGCGCCAGCAGCTTAGTGGTTGGGGAACTCCCCGAGGAGCAGTACTTC. Encoded protein: CASSLVVGELPEEQYF.

V gene TRBV28 combines with J gene TRBJ2-1; 8 bases are shared with TRBD1. Germline values: CDR1 MDHEN, CDR2 SYDVKM. The CDR3 sequence is 12 residues long. V was clipped by 4 bases and J by 14 bases; unmatched bases: 7. The CDR3: CASSSLGQAKFF. In nucleotides, the CDR3 is TGTGCCAGCAGTTCTCTGGGACAGGCAAAGTTCTTC.

The gene calls are TRBV28 and TRBJ1-6; no clear D. The CDR3 contains 15 residues. V was trimmed by 4 bases and J by 4 bases, leaving 11 bases between them. Per the germline V gene, CDR1 is MDHEN and CDR2 is SYDVKM. The CDR3 sequence is CASSSPATYNSPLHF. Here the CDR3 DNA reads TGTGCCAGCAGTTCGCCGGCAACTTATAATTCACCCCTCCACTTT.

This clonotype was detected only a few times. This chain connects TRBV6-5 to TRBJ2-5; TRBD2 agrees at 7 bases. Germline values: CDR1 MNHEY, CDR2 SVGAGI. The CDR3 contains 14 residues. The V and J ends lost 2 bases and 5 bases, in that order; junction bases with no gene match: 5. CDR3 protein: CASSYRTSVETQYF. CDR3 DNA sequence: TGTGCCAGCAGTTACAGGACTAGTGTGGAGACCCAGTACTTC.

This clonotype has ten or more counts. V and J are TRBV12-3 or TRBV12-4 and TRBJ2-3; 9 bases fit TRBD1. The V gene end was trimmed by 2 bases and the J gene end by 4 bases; junction bases not matched to a gene: 7. The CDR3 totals 16 residues. In DNA form, the CDR3 reads TGTGCCAGCAGTTTAACGGAGGGACAGGGTCCAGATACGCAGTATTTT. Translated: CASSLTEGQGPDTQYF.

CDR3 residues: CSAGLAGVGNEQFF. CDR3 sequence (DNA): TGCAGCGCCGGACTAGCGGGAGTGGGGAATGAGCAGTTCTTC. The genes are TRBV29-1 and TRBJ2-1; TRBD2 aligns across 13 bases. The CDR3 consists of 14 residues. Looked up from germline, CDR1 is SQVTM and CDR2 is ANQGSEA. J gave up 7 bases and V 7 bases, and 7 bases lay outside the gene matches.

The chain links TRBV27 to TRBJ1-4; D perhaps matches TRBD1 (5 bases). The CDR3 totals 16 residues. Trimming removed 4 bases from V and 6 bases from J, with 18 bases in between. Germline CDR1 reads MNHEY; CDR2 reads SMNVEV (reference sequence). The CDR3 DNA reads TGTGCCAGCAGTTCAACGCCGGGGCCTCCTCATGAAAAACTGTTTTTT. Translation gives CASSSTPGPPHEKLFF.

In this sample, this clonotype turned up a few times. The chain uses TRBV6-2 or TRBV6-3 and TRBJ2-1; 9 bases match TRBD2. The CDR3 sequence is 16 residues long. The V segment lost 6 bases and the J segment 7 bases; nucleotides outside the gene matches: 13. CDR1 MNHEY and CDR2 SVGEGT come from the germline V gene. As DNA, the CDR3 is TGTGCCAGCAGCCACTCTAGCGGGAAAGCTGTAAATGAGCAGTTCTTC. Translating it yields CASSHSSGKAVNEQFF.

V and J are TRBV2 and TRBJ2-7; TRBD1 is a possible D gene (7 bases). Trimming pared 8 bases from V and 0 bases from J, leaving 17 bases between. CDR1 and CDR2 from the germline V gene are SNHLY and FYNNEI. The CDR3 runs 15 residues. Here the CDR3 DNA reads TGTGCCAGCTTAAAAGCCCAGGGGGGCTCCTACGAGCAGTACTTC. It is translated as CASLKAQGGSYEQYF.

The V gene is TRBV12-3 or TRBV12-4, the J gene TRBJ2-3; D is ambiguous. V dropped 1 base and J dropped 11 bases, with 10 bases sitting between them. CDR3 length equals 12 residues. CDR3 sequence (DNA): TGTGCCAGCAGTTTAGATGGAACGAGGCAGTATTTT. This gives the protein CASSLDGTRQYF.

Only a few counts were recorded for this clonotype. The chain is built from TRBV6-1 and TRBJ2-3, with no clear D. V lost 6 bases and J lost 1, with 14 bases in between. Germline V gene lookup returns CDR1 MNHNS and CDR2 SASEGT. The CDR3 covers 15 residues. DNA for the CDR3: TGTGCCAGCAGCCTTGACGAGGTCCGCACAGATACGCAGTATTTT. This codes for CASSLDEVRTDTQYF.